These 32 T cell receptor beta chains were sequenced from one sample in a study of blood T cell repertoires in COVID-19. Assay: immunoSEQ multiplex PCR; the TCRdb copy retains only in-frame clones and omits some. The data hold approximately 100,000 clones, with around 84% observed a single time. Sequences were obtained from peripheral blood. These receptor sequences come from a human donor in a cohort sampled during active COVID-19.

V is TRBV24-1 and J is TRBJ2-3; no clear D gene. Trimming took off 6 bases at V and 0 bases at J, with 6 bases between the two ends. Germline-derived CDR1 and CDR2 are KGHDR and SFDVKD. This CDR3 is built from 13 residues. DNA of the CDR3: TGTGCCACCAGTATTTCTAGCACAGATACGCAGTATTTT. Its protein product is CATSISSTDTQYF.

The chain is built from TRBV4-2 and TRBJ1-2; 8 bases match TRBD1. J lost 7 bases, V lost 2 bases, and 12 bases had no gene match. Germline assignment: CDR1 LGHNA and CDR2 YNFKEQ. The CDR3 has 16 amino acids. The CDR3 nucleotides read TGTGCCAGCAGCCAACTGGACAGGGAGGGGGGTGGTGGCTACACCTTC. Protein product: CASSQLDREGGGGYTF.

This chain uses TRBV7-3 with TRBJ1-1, with TRBD1 identical over 8 bases. Germline values: CDR1 SGHTA, CDR2 FQGTGA. This CDR3 has 13 residues. Trimming removed 5 bases from V and 4 bases from J; junction bases left unmatched: 3. CDR3 DNA sequence: TGTGCCAGCAGCCGGACAGGGAGCACTGAAGCTTTCTTT. It encodes CASSRTGSTEAFF.

V and J are TRBV6-1 and TRBJ2-1; 7 bases agree with TRBD2. In germline, CDR1 is MNHNS, CDR2 SASEGT. The CDR3 loop spans 13 amino acids. V dropped 1 base and J dropped 9; count of bases not matched to a gene: 3. The CDR3, as DNA: TGTGCCAGCAGTGAAGTGGGCGGGGGTGAGCAGTTCTTC. Protein product: CASSEVGGGEQFF.

V and J are TRBV19 and TRBJ1-2; 7 positions match TRBD1. This CDR3 comprises 18 residues. Looked up from germline, CDR1 is LNHDA and CDR2 is SQIVND (reference sequence). V lost 5 bases to trimming and J lost 3 bases; unmatched junction nucleotides: 18. The CDR3 sequence is CASSLMFPTGNRHYGYTF. For the CDR3, the DNA is TGTGCCAGTAGTCTCATGTTCCCGACAGGGAATAGGCACTATGGCTACACCTTC. Looking up the rest from reference TRBV19 and TRBJ1-2 gives the full variable domain: DGGITQSPKYLFRKEGQNVTLSCEQNLNHDAMYWYRQDPGQGLRLIYYSQIVNDFQKGDIAEGYSVSREKKESFPLTVTSAQKNPTAFYLCASSLMFPTGNRHYGYTFGSGTRLTVV.

J is TRBJ2-1 and V is TRBV10-2; 11 bases are shared with TRBD2. This CDR3 is built from 16 residues. V shed 3 bases and J 4 bases; nucleotides not matched to a gene: 5. Germline V CDR1 and CDR2: WSHSY, SAAADI. The CDR3, as DNA: TGCGCCAGCAGTGACCCGGGACTAGCGGTTTACAATGAGCAGTTCTTC. Protein product: CASSDPGLAVYNEQFF.

The chain links TRBV2 to TRBJ2-2; 8 bases are a match to TRBD2. Looked up from germline, CDR1 is SNHLY and CDR2 is FYNNEI. The length of the CDR3 is 14 residues. Losses at the gene ends were 4 bases for V and 6 bases for J; bases not matched to a gene: 4. CDR3 in amino acids: CASSAILAAGELFF. The CDR3 DNA reads TGTGCCAGCAGTGCAATACTAGCGGCCGGGGAGCTGTTTTTT.

This sequence joins TRBV5-1 and TRBJ2-5; no clear D gene. Trimming shortened V by 4 bases and J by 0 bases, and 10 bases separated the two germline ends. Germline-derived CDR1 and CDR2 are SGHRS and YFSETQ. The CDR3 is 14 amino acids. CDR3 amino acids: CASSPGMYQETQYF. The CDR3 DNA is TGCGCCAGCAGCCCAGGAATGTACCAAGAGACCCAGTACTTC.

V and J are TRBV10-3 and TRBJ2-3; TRBD1 might be the D (5 bases). Germline CDR1 and CDR2: ENHRY and SYGVKD. CDR3 size: 13 residues. Trimming pared 11 bases from V and 2 bases from J, leaving 14 bases between. In DNA, the CDR3 is TGTGCCTCCAGGGTGGCTCCCACAGATACGCAGTATTTT. Protein sequence: CASRVAPTDTQYF.

V and J are TRBV7-3 and TRBJ2-2, with D possibly matching TRBD1 (6 bases). The CDR3 runs to 15 residues. V was trimmed by 5 bases and J by 4 bases, leaving 14 bases between them. Germline V gene data show CDR1 as SGHTA and CDR2 as FQGTGA. In DNA form, the CDR3 reads TGTGCCAGCAGCCTGGACAGTTGGGGCACCGGGGAGCTGTTTTTT. Amino acid sequence: CASSLDSWGTGELFF.

V gene TRBV6-5 combines with J gene TRBJ2-7; 7 bases line up with TRBD1. Germline V CDR1 and CDR2: MNHEY, SVGAGI. The V gene end was trimmed by 10 bases and the J gene end by 2 bases; junction bases not matched to a gene: 8. This CDR3 has 13 residues. This chain's CDR3 is CATQRQGTYEQYF. The CDR3 DNA is TGTGCCACCCAAAGACAGGGTACCTACGAGCAGTACTTC.

The gene calls are TRBV27 and TRBJ1-2; D is perhaps TRBD1 (5 bases). With 5 bases removed from V and 8 bases from J, the gap between germline ends came to 21 bases. The CDR3 length is 15 residues. The germline V gene encodes CDR1 MNHEY and CDR2 SMNVEV (reference sequence). The CDR3 coding sequence is TGTGCCAGCAGTGCCACTACGGGACTTTTACGAGGCTACACCTTC. Translated, it gives CASSATTGLLRGYTF.

This chain joins TRBV7-2 and TRBJ1-6, with 7 bases that match TRBD1. The CDR3 runs to 15 residues. Germline V gene data show CDR1 as SGHTA and CDR2 as FQGNSA. Trimming removed 5 bases from V and 9 bases from J; junction bases left unmatched: 10. The CDR3 coding sequence is TGTGCCAGCAGCCAAGGGACAGCCGACGGTTCACCCCTCCACTTT. Protein: CASSQGTADGSPLHF.

The V gene is TRBV9, the J gene TRBJ1-3; 11 nucleotides match TRBD1. CDR1 is SGDLS, CDR2 YYNGEE, per germline. The CDR3 is made up of 16 amino acids. V shed 4 bases, J shed 2 bases, and the junction held 5 bases outside the gene matches. In DNA, the CDR3 is TGTGCCAGCAGCCTGTGGACAGGGGGCACTGGAAACACCATATATTTT. Translation: CASSLWTGGTGNTIYF.

This clone appeared once. The chain recombines TRBV19 with TRBJ2-7; TRBD1 agrees at 7 bases. Per the germline V gene, CDR1 is LNHDA and CDR2 is SQIVND (reference sequence). After removal of 7 bases from V and 3 bases from J, the junction contained 12 bases not matched to a gene. CDR3 length: 15 residues. The CDR3 region has the DNA TGTGCCAGTAAACAGGCTTGGGGGACAGACTACGAGCAGTACTTC. It yields the protein CASKQAWGTDYEQYF.

The chain combines TRBV5-4 with TRBJ2-5, with 8 bases identical to TRBD2. With V trimmed by 0 bases and J by 0 bases, 7 bases remained unmatched. The CDR3 is made up of 17 amino acids. The germline gives CDR1 SGHNT, CDR2 YYREEE (reference sequence). This CDR3 is CASSLVFSSGNQETQYF. CDR3 coding DNA: TGTGCCAGCAGCTTGGTCTTTAGTAGCGGGAACCAAGAGACCCAGTACTTC.

This chain connects TRBV7-8 to TRBJ2-1; 8 bases agree with TRBD2. Germline V gene sequence: CDR1 SGHVS, CDR2 FQNEAQ. The CDR3 has 15 amino acids. With 4 bases clipped from V and 4 bases from J, the junction kept 6 bases outside the gene matches. This chain's CDR3 is CASSSQRGLYNEQFF. The CDR3 DNA reads as TGTGCCAGCAGCTCCCAGCGGGGGCTATACAATGAGCAGTTCTTC.

The V gene is TRBV12-3 or TRBV12-4, the J gene TRBJ1-3, with 10 bases matching TRBD1. This CDR3 has 13 amino acids. Trimming removed 5 bases from V and 8 bases from J; junction bases left unmatched: 3. The CDR3: CASSDRGLDTIYF. As DNA, the CDR3 is TGTGCCAGCAGTGACAGGGGGCTGGACACCATATATTTT.

This chain joins TRBV12-3 or TRBV12-4 and TRBJ2-7, with unresolved D. V lost 6 bases and J lost 6, with 12 bases in between. The CDR3 is 12 residues long. Here the CDR3 reads CASSRDLREQYF. The CDR3, as DNA: TGTGCCAGCAGCCGCGATCTGCGCGAGCAGTACTTC.

The genes are TRBV10-3 and TRBJ2-5, with TRBD2 as a possible D gene (7 bases). The CDR3 totals 15 residues. Germline V CDR1 and CDR2: ENHRY, SYGVKD. DNA of the CDR3: TGTGCGAGTTCTGTGGAGGGGGGGCCGGGGGAGACCCAGTACTTC. It codes for CASSVEGGPGETQYF.

The chain uses TRBV5-1 and TRBJ2-1; 15 nucleotides line up with TRBD2. The V gene end was trimmed by 4 bases and the J gene end by 4 bases; junction bases not matched to a gene: 3. The CDR3 is 16 residues long. Germline lookup yields CDR1 SGHRS and CDR2 YFSETQ. DNA of the CDR3: TGCGCCAGCAGCAAGGGGACTAGCGGGGGGTACAATGAGCAGTTCTTC. It specifies CASSKGTSGGYNEQFF.

CDR3 nucleotides: TGCGCCAGCAGCCCCGACCCGGGTGAGACCCAGTACTTC. Translating gives CASSPDPGETQYF. The genes are TRBV5-1 and TRBJ2-5; D is unresolved. Germline V lookup: CDR1 SGHRS, CDR2 YFSETQ. The CDR3 is 13 residues long. V lost 4 bases and J 5 bases, leaving 12 bases between the germline ends.

This clone came up a few times. V and J are TRBV7-3 and TRBJ1-1; D gene unclear. The CDR3 sequence is 13 residues long. V was pared by 5 bases and J by 5 bases, with 12 bases between. In germline, CDR1 is SGHTA, CDR2 FQGTGA. In DNA, the CDR3 is TGTGCCAGCAGCACTTACGTGGAGACTGAAGCTTTCTTT. It specifies CASSTYVETEAFF.

This chain joins TRBV6-5 and TRBJ2-7, with D maybe TRBD1 (6 bases). Germline assignment: CDR1 MNHEY and CDR2 SVGAGI. V lost 8 bases to trimming and J lost 0 bases, with 8 bases between them. This CDR3 has 12 residues. CDR3 in DNA: TGTGCCAGCGGGACACTCTCCTACGAGCAGTACTTC. This gives the protein CASGTLSYEQYF.

The CDR3 nucleotides are TGTGCCAGCAGCTTCGCGGGACAGCTTGAAGCTTTCTTT. This gives the protein CASSFAGQLEAFF. The chain employs TRBV7-2 and TRBJ1-1, with 7 bases fitting TRBD1. The CDR3 runs to 13 residues. The junction had 5 bases not matched to a gene; V was cut back by 3 bases and J by 7 bases. Germline assignment: CDR1 SGHTA and CDR2 FQGNSA.

The chain combines TRBV27 with TRBJ2-5; 8 nucleotides agree with TRBD1. The trim removed 3 bases at V and 5 bases at J, leaving 11 bases unmatched. Germline CDR1 and CDR2: MNHEY and SMNVEV (reference sequence). This CDR3 is built from 16 residues. The chain's CDR3 is CASSLDQGAKRETQYF. The CDR3 DNA is TGTGCCAGCAGTTTGGATCAGGGGGCAAAAAGGGAGACCCAGTACTTC.

The CDR3 sequence: CASSRRTEETQYF. CDR3 bases: TGTGCCAGCAGCCGGAGGACAGAAGAGACCCAGTACTTC. The chain couples TRBV7-3 to TRBJ2-5; a weak D match, TRBD1 (6 bases). Germline CDR1 is SGHTA and CDR2 is FQGTGA. The V end lost 5 bases, the J end lost 3 bases, and 10 bases lay between the germline ends. The CDR3 loop spans 13 amino acids.

This chain links TRBV5-1 with TRBJ1-1; D is unresolved. The germline gives CDR1 SGHRS, CDR2 YFSETQ. There are 13 residues in the CDR3. Trimming left V 2 bases short and J 1 base short, with 6 bases between. The CDR3 sequence is CASSLQSNTEAFF. The CDR3, as DNA: TGCGCCAGCAGCTTACAATCGAACACTGAAGCTTTCTTT.

CDR3 sequence: CASRPPMNTEAFF. The DNA for the CDR3 is TGTGCCAGCAGACCCCCTATGAACACTGAAGCTTTCTTT. V is TRBV6-5 and J is TRBJ1-1; D remains ambiguous. V dropped 6 bases and J dropped 0 bases, with 8 bases sitting between them. The CDR3 extends over 13 amino acids. The V gene's germline CDR1 is MNHEY and CDR2 SVGAGI.

CDR3 protein: CASSDSIAGGYNEQFF. In DNA form, the CDR3 reads TGTGCCAGCAGCGACTCAATAGCGGGAGGATACAATGAGCAGTTCTTC. This chain joins TRBV5-4 and TRBJ2-1, with TRBD2 matching 10 bases. The CDR3 runs to 16 residues. Germline V gene sequence: CDR1 SGHNT, CDR2 YYREEE (reference sequence). V lost 4 bases, J lost 4 bases, and 8 bases stayed unmatched.

The genes are TRBV20-1 and TRBJ1-1; D remains ambiguous. This CDR3 has 11 residues. V was shortened by 2 bases and J by 3 bases, with 4 bases between the two germline ends. The germline CDR1 and CDR2 sequences are DFQATT and SNEGSKA (reference sequence). The chain's CDR3 is CSARQDTEAFF. CDR3 DNA: TGCAGTGCTAGACAGGACACTGAAGCTTTCTTT.

The chain joins TRBV28 to TRBJ1-1; D perhaps matches TRBD1 (5 bases). Looked up from germline, CDR1 is MDHEN and CDR2 is SYDVKM. V was clipped by 5 bases and J by 6 bases, with 19 bases between them. The CDR3 contains 15 residues. CDR3 amino acids: CASSPIETYRPEAFF. CDR3 in DNA: TGTGCCAGCAGTCCGATAGAAACGTACAGGCCTGAAGCTTTCTTT.